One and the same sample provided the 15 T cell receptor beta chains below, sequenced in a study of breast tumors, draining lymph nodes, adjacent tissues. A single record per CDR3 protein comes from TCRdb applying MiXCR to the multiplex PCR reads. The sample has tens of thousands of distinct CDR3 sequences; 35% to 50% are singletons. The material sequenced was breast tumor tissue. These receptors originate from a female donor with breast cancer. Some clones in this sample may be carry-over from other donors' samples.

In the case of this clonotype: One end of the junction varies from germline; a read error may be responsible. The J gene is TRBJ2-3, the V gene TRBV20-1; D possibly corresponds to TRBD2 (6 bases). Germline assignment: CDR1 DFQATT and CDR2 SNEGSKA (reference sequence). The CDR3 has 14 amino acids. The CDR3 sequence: CSASGGRTTATQYF. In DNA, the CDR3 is TGCAGTGCTAGCGGTGGGAGGACCACAGCTACGCAGTATTTT.

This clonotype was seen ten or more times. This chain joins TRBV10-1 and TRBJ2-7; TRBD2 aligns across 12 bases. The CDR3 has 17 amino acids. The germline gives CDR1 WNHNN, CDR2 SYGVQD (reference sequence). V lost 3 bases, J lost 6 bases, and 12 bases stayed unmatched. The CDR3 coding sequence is TGCGCCAGCAGTGACGGAGATCGACTAGCGGGAGTCGGCGAGCAGTACTTC. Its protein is CASSDGDRLAGVGEQYF.

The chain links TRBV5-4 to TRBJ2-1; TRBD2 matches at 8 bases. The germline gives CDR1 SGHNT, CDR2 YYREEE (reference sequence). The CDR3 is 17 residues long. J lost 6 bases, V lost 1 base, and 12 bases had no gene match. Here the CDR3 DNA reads TGTGCCAGCAGCTTGAAGACCGGGACTAGTCTCGGCAATGAGCAGTTCTTC. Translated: CASSLKTGTSLGNEQFF.

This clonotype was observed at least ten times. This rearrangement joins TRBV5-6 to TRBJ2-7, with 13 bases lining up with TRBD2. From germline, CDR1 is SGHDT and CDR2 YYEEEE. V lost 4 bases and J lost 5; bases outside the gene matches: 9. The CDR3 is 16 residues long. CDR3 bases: TGTGCCAGCAGCAGCTACGGGACTAGCGGGATCGACGAGCAGTACTTC. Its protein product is CASSSYGTSGIDEQYF.

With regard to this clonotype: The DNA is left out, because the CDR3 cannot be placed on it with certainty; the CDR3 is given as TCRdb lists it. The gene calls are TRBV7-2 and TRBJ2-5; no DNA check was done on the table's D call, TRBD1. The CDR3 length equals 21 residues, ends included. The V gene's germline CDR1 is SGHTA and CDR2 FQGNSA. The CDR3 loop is CASSFYICSANPGAGQETQYF.

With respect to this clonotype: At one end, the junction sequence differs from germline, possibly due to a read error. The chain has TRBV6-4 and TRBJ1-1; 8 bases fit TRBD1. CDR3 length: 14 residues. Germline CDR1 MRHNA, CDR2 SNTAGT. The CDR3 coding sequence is TGTGCCAGCGGTGACTCGGACAGGGCCACTGAAGCTTTCTTT. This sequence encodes CASGDSDRATEAFF.

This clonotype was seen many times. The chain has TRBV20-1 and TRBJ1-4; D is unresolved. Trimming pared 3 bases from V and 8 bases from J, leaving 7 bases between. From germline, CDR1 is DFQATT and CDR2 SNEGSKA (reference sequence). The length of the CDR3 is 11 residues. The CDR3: CSASFREKLFF. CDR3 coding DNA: TGCAGTGCTAGTTTCAGGGAAAAACTGTTTTTT.

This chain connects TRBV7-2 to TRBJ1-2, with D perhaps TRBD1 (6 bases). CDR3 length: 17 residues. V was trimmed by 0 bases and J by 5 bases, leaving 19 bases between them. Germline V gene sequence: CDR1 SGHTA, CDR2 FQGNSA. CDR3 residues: CASSLAIRTEASYGYTF. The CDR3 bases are TGTGCCAGCAGCTTAGCGATCAGGACAGAAGCTTCGTATGGCTACACCTTC.

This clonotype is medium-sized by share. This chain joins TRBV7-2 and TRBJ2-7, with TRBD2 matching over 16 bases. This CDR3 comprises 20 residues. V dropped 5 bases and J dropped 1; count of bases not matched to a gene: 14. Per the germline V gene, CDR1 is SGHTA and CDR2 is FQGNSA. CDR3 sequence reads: CASSKSGLAGGPGRSYEQYF. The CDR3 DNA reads TGTGCCAGCAGCAAATCGGGACTAGCGGGAGGGCCTGGGCGATCCTACGAGCAGTACTTC.

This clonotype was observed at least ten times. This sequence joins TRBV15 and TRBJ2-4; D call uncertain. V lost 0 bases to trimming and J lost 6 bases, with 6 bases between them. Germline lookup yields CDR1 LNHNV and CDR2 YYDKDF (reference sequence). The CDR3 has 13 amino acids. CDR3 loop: CATSRETLNIQYF. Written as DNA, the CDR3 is TGTGCCACCAGCAGAGAAACCCTAAACATTCAGTACTTC. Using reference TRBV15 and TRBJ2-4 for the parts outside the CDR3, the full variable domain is DAMVIQNPRYQVTQFGKPVTLSCSQTLNHNVMYWYQQKSSQAPKLLFHYYDKDFNNEADTPDNFQSRRPNTSFCFLDIRSPGLGDTAMYLCATSRETLNIQYFGAGTRLSVL.

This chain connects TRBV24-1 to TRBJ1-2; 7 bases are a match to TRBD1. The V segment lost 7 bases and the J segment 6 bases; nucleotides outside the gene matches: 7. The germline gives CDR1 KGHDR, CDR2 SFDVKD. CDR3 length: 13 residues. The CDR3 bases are TGTGCCACCAGCAGTTTACAGGGGAATGGCTACACCTTC. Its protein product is CATSSLQGNGYTF.

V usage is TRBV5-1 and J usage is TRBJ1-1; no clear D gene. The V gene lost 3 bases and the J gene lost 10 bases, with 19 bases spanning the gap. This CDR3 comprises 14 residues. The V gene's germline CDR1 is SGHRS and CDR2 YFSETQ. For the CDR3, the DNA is TGCGCCAGCAGCTGGGCCGCGCCTGACGCTGGAGCTTTCTTT. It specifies CASSWAAPDAGAFF.

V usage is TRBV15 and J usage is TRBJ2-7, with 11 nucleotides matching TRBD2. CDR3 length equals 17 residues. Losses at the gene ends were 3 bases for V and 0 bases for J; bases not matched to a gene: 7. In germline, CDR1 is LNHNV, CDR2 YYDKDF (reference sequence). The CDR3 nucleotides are TGTGCCACCAGCAGCGCGGTCGGGACTAGCGGCTCCTACGAGCAGTACTTC. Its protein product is CATSSAVGTSGSYEQYF.

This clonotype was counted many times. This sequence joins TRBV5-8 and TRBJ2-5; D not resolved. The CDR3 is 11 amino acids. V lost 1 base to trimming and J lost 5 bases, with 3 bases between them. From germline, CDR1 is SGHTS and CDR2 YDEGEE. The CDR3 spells CASSLSETQYF. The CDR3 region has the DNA TGTGCCAGCAGCTTGTCTGAGACCCAGTACTTC. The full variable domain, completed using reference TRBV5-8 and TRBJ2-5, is EAGVTQSPTHLIKTRGQQATLRCSPISGHTSVYWYQQALGLGLQFLLWYDEGEERNRGNFPPRFSGRQFPNYSSELNVNALELEDSALYLCASSLSETQYFGPGTRLLVL.

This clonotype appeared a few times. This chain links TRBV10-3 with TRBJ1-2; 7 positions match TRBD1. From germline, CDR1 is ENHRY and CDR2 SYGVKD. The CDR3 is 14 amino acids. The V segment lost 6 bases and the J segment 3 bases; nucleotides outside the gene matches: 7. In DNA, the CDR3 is TGTGCCATCAGGACAGGGTCGTACGACTATGGCTACACCTTC. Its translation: CAIRTGSYDYGYTF.